The 18 T cell receptor beta chains in this list originate from one sample, sequenced in a study of monozygotic twins with inflammatory bowel disease. TCRdb reprocessed the 5' RACE reads and reports one entry per CDR3 protein, with no DNA. The table lists about 380,000 distinct CDR3 sequences. Sequencing used blood. The origin of the receptors is a human donor with ulcerative colitis or Crohn's disease, or a healthy co-twin of an affected twin (not recorded which).

The chain is built from TRBV5-1 and TRBJ1-1; the TRBD1 assignment by TCRdb is unverifiable without DNA. This CDR3 region has 15 residues. The germline V gene has CDR1 SGHRS and CDR2 YFSETQ. CDR3: CASSQTGTGITEAFF.

J is TRBJ2-1 and V is TRBV4-2; absent DNA, TCRdb's TRBD1 call cannot be checked. The germline V gene has CDR1 LGHNA and CDR2 YNFKEQ. The CDR3 spans 15 residues. CDR3 protein: CASSQAPSPDNEQFF.

The chain joins TRBV6-5 to TRBJ2-5. CDR3 length: 14 residues. Per the germline V gene, CDR1 is MNHEY and CDR2 is SVGAGI. The CDR3 region is CASSSHRKTPTQYF.

V is TRBV12-3 or TRBV12-4 and J is TRBJ2-3; TCRdb names TRBD1, which stays unverified in the absence of DNA. This CDR3 comprises 16 residues. The CDR3 spells CASSTFPGQGQDTQYF.

This chain joins TRBV7-2 and TRBJ2-7; the TRBD1 assignment by TCRdb is unverifiable without DNA. The CDR3 covers 14 residues. Germline V lookup: CDR1 SGHTA, CDR2 FQGNSA. This CDR3 reads CASNVGGSSYEQYF.

The chain couples TRBV5-8 to TRBJ2-7; TCRdb picks TRBD2, but there is no DNA to check that call. CDR1 and CDR2 from the germline V gene are SGHTS and YDEGEE. The CDR3 runs to 18 residues. The CDR3 protein is CASSIEKLAGAAFYEQYF. Drawing the rest from reference TRBV5-8 and TRBJ2-7, the complete variable domain is EAGVTQSPTHLIKTRGQQATLRCSPISGHTSVYWYQQALGLGLQFLLWYDEGEERNRGNFPPRFSGRQFPNYSSELNVNALELEDSALYLCASSIEKLAGAAFYEQYFGPGTRLTVT.

This chain's CDR3 is CASSYGGPSTEAFF. This chain uses TRBV6-2 or TRBV6-3 with TRBJ1-1; TCRdb designates TRBD1, a call that cannot be tested without DNA. Looked up from germline, CDR1 is MNHEY and CDR2 is SVGEGT. The CDR3 loop spans 14 amino acids.

The gene calls are TRBV11-2 and TRBJ2-3; TCRdb proposes TRBD1, but this gene call is untestable without DNA. The germline V gene encodes CDR1 SGHAT and CDR2 FQNNGV. The CDR3 has 16 residues. This CDR3 is CASSFRGRTSTDTQYF.

The rearrangement joins TRBV13 to TRBJ2-3; TCRdb designates TRBD2, a call that cannot be tested without DNA. From germline, CDR1 is PRHDT and CDR2 FYEKMQ (reference sequence). This CDR3 is built from 20 residues. The CDR3 protein is CASSSRSTSGVPISTDTQYF.

This chain joins TRBV18 and TRBJ1-5. This CDR3 contains 16 residues. Germline V gives CDR1 KGHSH, CDR2 LQKENI. The CDR3 loop is CASSPVGLYSNQPQHF.

The rearrangement links TRBV7-9 to TRBJ2-6; without DNA, the TCRdb call of TRBD2 cannot be checked. Germline lookup yields CDR1 SEHNR and CDR2 FQNEAQ (reference sequence). The CDR3 consists of 17 residues. CDR3 loop: CASSQVAGGTGANVLTF. Complete variable domain (other parts from reference TRBV7-9 and TRBJ2-6): DTGVSQNPRHKITKRGQNVTFRCDPISEHNRLYWYRQTLGQGPEFLTYFQNEAQLEKSRLLSDRFSAERPKGSFSTLEIQRTEQGDSAMYLCASSQVAGGTGANVLTFGAGSRLTVL.

The chain has TRBV20-1 and TRBJ2-2; the TCRdb D gene call, TRBD1, has no DNA to confirm it. In germline, CDR1 is DFQATT, CDR2 SNEGSKA (reference sequence). There are 14 residues in the CDR3. The CDR3 region is CSARRTGGTGELFF.

The chain links TRBV15 to TRBJ2-1; TCRdb returns TRBD1, unconfirmable since there is no DNA. In germline, CDR1 is LNHNV, CDR2 YYDKDF (reference sequence). There are 16 residues in the CDR3. CDR3 amino acids: CATSRSYGTGSNEQFF. Full variable domain (missing parts from reference TRBV15 and TRBJ2-1): DAMVIQNPRYQVTQFGKPVTLSCSQTLNHNVMYWYQQKSSQAPKLLFHYYDKDFNNEADTPDNFQSRRPNTSFCFLDIRSPGLGDTAMYLCATSRSYGTGSNEQFFGPGTRLTVL.

V gene TRBV7-9 combines with J gene TRBJ1-2; TCRdb's D call, TRBD1, is unchecked because there is no DNA. CDR1 SEHNR and CDR2 FQNEAQ come from the germline V gene (reference sequence). The CDR3 runs 14 residues. The CDR3: CASSFGQGNYGYTF. Complete variable domain (other parts from reference TRBV7-9 and TRBJ1-2): DTGVSQNPRHKITKRGQNVTFRCDPISEHNRLYWYRQTLGQGPEFLTYFQNEAQLEKSRLLSDRFSAERPKGSFSTLEIQRTEQGDSAMYLCASSFGQGNYGYTFGSGTRLTVV.

The CDR3 reads CASSLGFRGEQYF. The rearrangement links TRBV5-1 to TRBJ2-7; the TRBD1 assignment by TCRdb is unverifiable without DNA. The CDR3 sequence is 13 residues long. The germline CDR1 and CDR2 sequences are SGHRS and YFSETQ. Based on the CDR3 plus reference TRBV5-1 and TRBJ2-7, the full variable domain is KAGVTQTPRYLIKTRGQQVTLSCSPISGHRSVSWYQQTPGQGLQFLFEYFSETQRNKGNFPGRFSGRQFSNSRSEMNVSTLELGDSALYLCASSLGFRGEQYFGPGTRLTVT.

The chain joins TRBV20-1 to TRBJ1-5; the D gene TCRdb calls, TRBD1, cannot be checked with no DNA. This CDR3 comprises 17 residues. Per germline, CDR1 DFQATT and CDR2 SNEGSKA (reference sequence). CDR3 sequence reads: CSVRGGQGARRNQPQHF.

V is TRBV5-1 and J is TRBJ2-5; the D call of TRBD2 rests on TCRdb alone, since no DNA is present to check it. From germline, CDR1 is SGHRS and CDR2 YFSETQ. CDR3 length: 15 residues. The CDR3 protein is CASSPRLAGIETQYF.

This sequence joins TRBV7-6 and TRBJ2-1; the TCRdb call, TRBD2, lacks DNA for checking. Germline V gene data show CDR1 as SGHVS and CDR2 as FNYEAQ. The CDR3 totals 16 residues. The CDR3 sequence: CASSFRGGGAGNEQFF.